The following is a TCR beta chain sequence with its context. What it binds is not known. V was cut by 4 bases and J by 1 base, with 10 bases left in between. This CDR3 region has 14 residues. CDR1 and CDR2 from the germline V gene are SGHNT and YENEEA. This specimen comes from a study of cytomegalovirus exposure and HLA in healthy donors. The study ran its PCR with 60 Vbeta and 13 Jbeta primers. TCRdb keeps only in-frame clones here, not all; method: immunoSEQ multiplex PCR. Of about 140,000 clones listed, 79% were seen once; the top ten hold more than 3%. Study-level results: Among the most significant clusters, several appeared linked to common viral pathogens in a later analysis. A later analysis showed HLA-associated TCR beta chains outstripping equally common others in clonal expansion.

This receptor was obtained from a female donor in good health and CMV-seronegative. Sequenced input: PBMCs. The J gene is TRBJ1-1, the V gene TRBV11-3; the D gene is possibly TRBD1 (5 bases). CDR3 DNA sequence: TGTGCCAGCAGCTCCCCGGACACGAACACTGAAGCTTTCTTT. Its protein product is CASSSPDTNTEAFF.